These T cell receptor beta chains were read from a single sample in a study of lymphopenia after photon versus proton radiotherapy. Profiled with immunoSEQ multiplex PCR; TCRdb holds only in-frame clones, not every one. The sample comprises approximately 6,300 clones, 91% of which are singletons, and roughly 10% rests with the top ten. The material sequenced was peripheral blood, taken from a patient treated with photon-based radiotherapy. These receptors were taken from a man aged 55 to 70 with cholangiocarcinoma. Each CDR3 is given without its conserved first and last residue. Clone size, where shown, is once, few, many, or a class for clones that have expanded.

TRBJ2-1 TRBV11-3 NA ASSRLRGDEQF
TRBJ2-5 TRBV28 once ASITGGGYQETQY
TRBJ1-1 TRBV29-1 NA SVEREDRAAEAF
TRBJ1-5 TRBV28 NA ASSWGTSSNQPQH
TRBJ2-1 TRBV7-3 NA ASSFEVGNEQF
TRBJ2-2 TRBV5-5 NA ASSPTSSGELF
TRBJ1-3 TRBV4-3 NA ASSQTYQGLGNTIY
TRBJ1-2 TRBV6-1 once ASSENFQRGYT
TRBJ2-7 TRBV7-9 few ASSLGTSLYEQY
TRBJ2-7 TRBV21-1 NA ASPSRGISYEQY
TRBJ2-7 TRBV11-2 NA ASSLEDRSSYEQY
TRBJ1-1 TRBV6-5 NA ATTRGGTEAF
TRBJ1-6 TRBV7-9 NA ASSPGQGANSPLH
TRBJ2-7 TRBV6-6 NA ASSFVGGREQY
TRBJ2-1 TRBV19 NA ASSPLTGAGSYNEQF
TRBJ2-7 TRBV28 NA ATLTGGSYEQY
TRBJ1-5 TRBV4-1 NA ASSQLLKGNQPQH
TRBJ2-2 TRBV5-4 NA ASSIEHGQGDTGELF
TRBJ1-6 TRBV27 NA ASSETGVGYNSPLH
TRBJ1-1 TRBV28 NA ASSLPGQGRTEAF
TRBJ2-7 TRBV7-2 NA ASSLDRGARSYEQY
TRBJ2-7 TRBV11-2 NA ASSLDGLYEQY
TRBJ1-4 TRBV28 NA ASSFRGAFVDEKLF
TRBJ1-1 TRBV5-5 once ASSWTGQAF
TRBJ2-7 TRBV4-1 NA ASSQDLASVAAMEQY
TRBJ2-3 TRBV7-9 NA ASSFGLSTDTQY
TRBJ1-5 TRBV6-1 NA ASSEASTIANQPQH
TRBJ1-1 TRBV13 NA ASSKGQGAHTEAF
TRBJ2-7 TRBV5-1 few ASSSPTGTASYEQY
TRBJ1-1 TRBV6-5 once ASSYSRLNTEAF
TRBJ2-5 TRBV9 NA ASSVGTGVQETQY
TRBJ2-7 TRBV5-6 NA ASSLNRDGEQY
TRBJ2-1 TRBV13 once ASSLGGLGFNEQF
TRBJ1-2 TRBV29-1 NA SVDGTGGAGYGYT
TRBJ2-3 TRBV6-1 NA ASSEGLAGGTDTQY
TRBJ1-5 TRBV19 NA ASSREGNQPQH
NA TRBV5-5 NA ASSLESLSYEQY
TRBJ2-1 TRBV11-3 NA ASSPRLAGDNEQF
TRBJ2-2 TRBV4-3 once ASSQAPGVSVSGELF
TRBJ1-3 TRBV5-5 NA ASSSFWGSGNTIY
TRBJ1-4 TRBV15 NA ATSREQGNEKLF
TRBJ2-5 TRBV13 NA ASSSVREGQETQY
TRBJ2-2 TRBV11-2 NA ASSLVLGSGELF
TRBJ2-1 TRBV27 NA ASSLPAPNRRDNEQF
TRBJ2-7 TRBV20-1 once SADRDPEQY
TRBJ2-7 TRBV5-5 NA ASSFLDRADVYEQY
TRBJ2-7 TRBV19 NA ASKGAGVYEQY
TRBJ2-3 TRBV7-2 few ASSFLAGGPSDTQY
TRBJ2-1 TRBV18 NA ASSSGSYNEQF
TRBJ1-1 TRBV19 NA ASTPITQGTEAF
TRBJ2-7 TRBV5-1 NA ASSLEGGLAGDEQY
TRBJ2-1 TRBV29-1 NA SVDRGVNEQF
TRBJ2-5 TRBV7-8 NA ASSFHREGILETQY
TRBJ2-3 TRBV9 NA ASSVVPLAGDDTQY
TRBJ1-6 TRBV20-1 NA RALFGSPLH
TRBJ2-3 TRBV7-8 NA ASSSAISTDTQY
TRBJ1-5 TRBV2 NA ASSTNMGYSNQPQH